The rows below give T cell receptor beta chains drawn from one sample of a study of cytomegalovirus exposure and HLA in healthy donors. TCRdb's copy holds only in-frame clones and misses some; the assay was immunoSEQ multiplex PCR. The sample lists about 150,000 clones, 80% occurring once. The sequencing input was PBMCs. These receptors were collected from a man aged 25-45 years in good health and CMV-seropositive. Each CDR3 is given with its conserved first and last residue. Fields, in order: V gene, J gene, clone size, D gene, CDR3 DNA, CDR3 protein. The D gene is left open where the match is weak. Size values are once, few and many counts, or a class for expanded clones, and some rows have none.

V: TRBV4-2
J: TRBJ2-5
size: once
D: .
DNA: TGTGCCAGCAGCTCGGGAGATTCTTTCGAGACCCAGTACTTC
CDR3: CASSSGDSFETQYF

V: TRBV11-2
J: TRBJ2-7
size: .
D: .
DNA: TGTGCCAGCAGCTTAGCCGAGGCCGGGGATTTCTACGAGCAGTACTTC
CDR3: CASSLAEAGDFYEQYF

V: TRBV19
J: TRBJ1-5
size: once
D: TRBD1
DNA: TGTGCCAGTAGTCTCATGACGGGACAGGGGTTCAATCAGCCCCAGCATTTT
CDR3: CASSLMTGQGFNQPQHF

V: TRBV15
J: TRBJ1-2
size: .
D: TRBD1
DNA: TGTGCCACCAGCACCGGACAGGGGAATGGCTACACCTTC
CDR3: CATSTGQGNGYTF

V: TRBV29-1
J: TRBJ2-3
size: .
D: .
DNA: TGCAGCGTTGAAGGACTAGAGAGACGGACAGATACGCAGTATTTT
CDR3: CSVEGLERRTDTQYF

V: TRBV6-1
J: TRBJ1-2
size: few
D: .
DNA: TGTGCCAGCAGTGAGCAGGCCAACTATGGCTACACCTTC
CDR3: CASSEQANYGYTF

V: TRBV6-5
J: TRBJ1-5
size: .
D: TRBD1
DNA: TGTGCCAGCAGTGATTCAGGGGGCGGTCAGCCCCAGCATTTT
CDR3: CASSDSGGGQPQHF

V: TRBV28
J: TRBJ2-3
size: .
D: .
DNA: TGTGCCAGCAGGCCAACCCTTGGGAGGCCGAGCACAGATACGCAGTATTTT
CDR3: CASRPTLGRPSTDTQYF

V: TRBV15
J: TRBJ2-5
size: .
D: .
DNA: TGTGCCACCAGCAGAGATTGGCAGGCCAACCAAGAGACCCAGTACTTC
CDR3: CATSRDWQANQETQYF

V: TRBV19
J: TRBJ2-7
size: .
D: .
DNA: TGTGCCAGTAGTCCCGTCGGAGGGGTAAGCGAGCAGTACTTC
CDR3: CASSPVGGVSEQYF